One sample yielded the 26 T cell receptor beta chains listed below, sequenced in a study of T cell clonality in common variable immunodeficiency. The table came from immunoSEQ multiplex PCR; TCRdb's copy has only in-frame clones and leaves some out. The data show around 50,000 clones, with none appearing a single time. The sample taken for sequencing was peripheral blood mononuclear cells. The receptors stem from a person aged 18-70 years in good health.

This clone was seen ten or more times. The read gets to within 3 residues of the CDR3 end, and the germline J gene fills in the rest. The J gene is TRBJ2-5, the V gene TRBV5-1; 9 bases are a match to TRBD2. The CDR3 spans 16 residues. The V gene end was trimmed by 1 base and the J gene end by 7 bases; junction bases not matched to a gene: 11. Germline CDR1 and CDR2: SGHRS and YFSETQ. CDR3 DNA, as far as it was read: TGCGCCAGCAGCTTGTTAGAAGCGGGAGGCCAGGGGACC. Encoded protein: CASSLLEAGGQGT. In full, the CDR3 reads CASSLLEAGGQGTQYF.

This clone was observed at least ten times. The DNA ends 3 residues before the CDR3 does, and the rest of the CDR3 is filled in from the germline J gene. The rearrangement links TRBV9 to TRBJ2-3; 13 bases line up with TRBD2. V lost 3 bases to trimming and J lost 6 bases; unmatched junction nucleotides: 10. The V gene's germline CDR1 is SGDLS and CDR2 YYNGEE. CDR3 length equals 17 residues. CDR3 DNA (partial): TGTGCCAGCAGCGACCCAGGGACTAGCGGGATAGGGGATACG. This codes for CASSDPGTSGIGDT. The full CDR3 sequence reads CASSDPGTSGIGDTQYF.

At least ten counts were recorded for this clone. Coverage ceases 3 residues before the CDR3 finishes, and the germline J gene fills in the end. J is TRBJ2-2 and V is TRBV10-3; the D gene is possibly TRBD2 (5 bases). The ends were cut back, 0 bases at V and 3 bases at J, with 11 bases in the middle. CDR3 length: 16 amino acids. The germline V gene has CDR1 ENHRY and CDR2 SYGVKD. The CDR3: CAISESRGVDTGELFF. Incomplete CDR3 DNA: TGTGCCATCAGTGAGTCCCGGGGTGTGGACACCGGGGAG.

There are many counts of this clone. The CDR3 end is not reached by the read, which stops 3 residues before it; the germline J gene fills it in. The chain couples TRBV11-2 to TRBJ1-1; TRBD1 agrees at 8 bases. The CDR3 has 14 amino acids. Unmatched junction bases numbered 5, after V lost 3 bases and J lost 5 bases. Germline CDR1 SGHAT, CDR2 FQNNGV. Incomplete CDR3 DNA: TGTGCCAGCAGCTTTTCGGACAGGGTTACTGAA. Translation gives CASSFSDRVTE. Given in full, the CDR3 is CASSFSDRVTEAFF. Looking up the rest from reference TRBV11-2 and TRBJ1-1 gives the full variable domain: EAGVAQSPRYKIIEKRQSVAFWCNPISGHATLYWYQQILGQGPKLLIQFQNNGVVDDSQLPKDRFSAERLKGVDSTLKIQPAKLEDSAVYLCASSFSDRVTEAFFGQGTRLTVV.

This clone was seen ten or more times. The DNA ends 3 residues before the CDR3 does, and the rest of the CDR3 is filled in from the germline J gene. The chain employs TRBV28 and TRBJ2-7, with D hard to call. The CDR3 contains 16 residues. Germline V CDR1 and CDR2: MDHEN, SYDVKM. The V end lost 5 bases, the J end lost 1 base, and 18 bases lay between the germline ends. The part of the CDR3 DNA that was read is TGTGCCAGCAGTCTCCAGTGGAGCGCCCTTTCCTACGAG. Encoded protein: CASSLQWSALSYE. The entire CDR3 is CASSLQWSALSYEQYF.

As concerns this clone: The read falls 3 residues short of the CDR3 end, and the missing part is taken from the germline J gene. This sequence joins TRBV7-9 and TRBJ2-1, with D possibly being TRBD1 (7 bases). This CDR3 is built from 13 residues. CDR1 SEHNR and CDR2 FQNEAQ come from the germline V gene (reference sequence). Between the trimmed V and J ends, which lost 4 bases and 8 bases, there was a span of 12 bases. CDR3 DNA, as far as it was read: TGTGCCAGCAGCTCACCCAGGGGGGATGAG. Protein: CASSSPRGDE. The whole CDR3 region reads CASSSPRGDEQFF.

This clone was detected many times. The read is 3 residues too short to cover the CDR3 end, so that end is filled in from the germline J gene. The chain is built from TRBV7-2 and TRBJ1-4; D is ambiguous. Trimming shortened V by 1 base and J by 8 bases, and 5 bases separated the two germline ends. The CDR3 has 12 amino acids. From germline, CDR1 is SGHTA and CDR2 FQGNSA. The sequenced part of the CDR3 DNA is TGTGCCAGCAGCTTAGATGGCGAAAAA. Protein product: CASSLDGEK. The whole CDR3 protein reads CASSLDGEKLFF.

A remark on this clone: The read terminates 3 residues before the CDR3 end, so the remaining end is supplied by the germline J gene. This chain links TRBV10-2 with TRBJ2-4; 9 bases are a match to TRBD2. Germline CDR1 reads WSHSY; CDR2 reads SAAADI. This CDR3 contains 17 residues. V was clipped by 0 bases and J by 6 bases; unmatched bases: 9. CDR3 DNA, as far as it was read: TGCGCCAGCAGTGAGTCTTTTAGCGGGAGAGGGGGAAACATT. It encodes CASSESFSGRGGNI. The whole CDR3 sequence reads CASSESFSGRGGNIQYF.

The sample holds many counts of this clone. The read terminates 3 residues before the CDR3 end, so the remaining end is supplied by the germline J gene. The rearrangement uses TRBV19 and TRBJ1-2, with TRBD1 matching 9 bases. CDR1 and CDR2 from the germline V gene are LNHDA and SQIVND (reference sequence). This CDR3 is built from 15 residues. V was clipped by 9 bases and J by 7 bases; unmatched bases: 15. CDR3 sequence reads: CASLDRGTGYGGYTF. The CDR3 DNA, read in part, is TGTGCCAGCTTGGACAGGGGTACAGGGTACGGTGGC.

This clone was seen repeatedly, ten times or more. The missing CDR3 end, 3 residues past where the read stops, is filled in from the germline J gene. The chain carries TRBV20-1 and TRBJ1-5; unclear D gene. V was clipped by 4 bases and J by 2 bases, with 27 bases between them. The germline V gene has CDR1 DFQATT and CDR2 SNEGSKA (reference sequence). The CDR3 is made up of 19 amino acids. The CDR3 sequence is CSAIYSTTSYKTRNQPQHF. The CDR3 bases that were read are TGCAGTGCTATCTACTCAACCACCTCATACAAGACTCGCAATCAGCCC.

This clone has a count of ten or more. The read terminates 3 residues before the CDR3 end, so the remaining end is supplied by the germline J gene. Different DNA sequences within this sample yield the same CDR3. V is TRBV18 and J is TRBJ1-1; 8 nucleotides match TRBD1. The J segment lost 2 bases and the V segment lost 3 bases, leaving 2 bases of the junction unmatched. CDR3 size: 14 residues. Germline V gene lookup returns CDR1 KGHSH and CDR2 LQKENI. The covered CDR3 bases are TGTGCCAGCTCACCGGGACAGGCTAACACTGAA. This sequence encodes CASSPGQANTE. The full CDR3 is CASSPGQANTEAFF.

This clone has more than one count but fewer than ten. With the read ending 3 residues before the CDR3 end, the germline J gene is used to fill in that end. This chain uses TRBV2 with TRBJ2-7; D perhaps matches TRBD1 (6 bases). The CDR3 loop spans 14 amino acids. The germline V gene has CDR1 SNHLY and CDR2 FYNNEI. V shed 0 bases and J shed 6 bases, with 12 bases lying between them. The CDR3 is CASSEAQQGSEQYF. The part of the CDR3 DNA that was read is TGTGCCAGCAGTGAAGCGCAACAGGGAAGCGAG.

The table lists this clone with many counts. The read finishes 3 residues shy of the CDR3 end, and the germline J gene is used to complete it. This rearrangement joins TRBV29-1 to TRBJ2-1; TRBD2 is a possible D gene (6 bases). The germline V gene has CDR1 SQVTM and CDR2 ANQGSEA. The V end was cut by 0 bases, the J end by 0 bases, with 15 bases between. The CDR3 covers 17 residues. The CDR3 protein is CSVEDPERASSYNEQFF. CDR3 DNA (partial): TGCAGCGTTGAAGATCCGGAGCGGGCTAGCTCCTACAATGAG.

This clone was seen at least ten times. From the germline J gene comes the end of the CDR3, since the read stops 3 residues before it. This specimen includes other DNA sequences encoding the same CDR3. This chain joins TRBV19 and TRBJ2-5, with 7 bases identical to TRBD2. CDR1 and CDR2 from the germline V gene are LNHDA and SQIVND (reference sequence). The CDR3 is made up of 15 amino acids. V shed 4 bases, J shed 2 bases, and the junction held 7 bases outside the gene matches. CDR3: CASSTGDYSQETQYF. The sequenced part of the CDR3 DNA is TGTGCCAGTAGTACCGGGGACTACAGTCAAGAGACC.

Ten or more counts support this clone. The CDR3 end is not reached by the read, which stops 3 residues before it; the germline J gene fills it in. V gene TRBV20-1 combines with J gene TRBJ1-5; the D gene is possibly TRBD1 (6 bases). Trimming cost V 3 bases and J 4 bases, with 10 bases left between them. Germline assignment: CDR1 DFQATT and CDR2 SNEGSKA (reference sequence). The length of the CDR3 is 13 residues. The part of the CDR3 DNA that was read is TGCAGTGCTAGGCGGCAGGGGAATCAGCCC. As protein: CSARRQGNQP. The CDR3 reads in full as CSARRQGNQPQHF.

This clone was recorded at least ten times. The sequence runs out 3 residues before the end of the CDR3; the remainder is reconstructed from the germline J gene. The rearrangement joins TRBV15 to TRBJ1-4, with D hard to call. The germline V and J ends were trimmed by 2 bases and 0 bases, with 7 bases remaining between them. The CDR3 runs 15 residues. In germline, CDR1 is LNHNV, CDR2 YYDKDF (reference sequence). CDR3 DNA (partial): TGTGCCACCAGCAGACAGGCAGCAACTAATGAAAAA. Translation gives CATSRQAATNEK. The complete CDR3 sequence is CATSRQAATNEKLFF. Drawing the rest from reference TRBV15 and TRBJ1-4, the complete variable domain is DAMVIQNPRYQVTQFGKPVTLSCSQTLNHNVMYWYQQKSSQAPKLLFHYYDKDFNNEADTPDNFQSRRPNTSFCFLDIRSPGLGDTAMYLCATSRQAATNEKLFFGSGTQLSVL.

This clone was detected ten times or more. Sequencing ends 3 residues short of the CDR3 end; the germline J gene provides the rest. V usage is TRBV6-2 or TRBV6-3 and J usage is TRBJ1-5; D is ambiguous. The CDR3 has 13 amino acids. The V end lost 0 bases, the J end lost 4 bases, and 4 bases lay between the germline ends. Per the germline V gene, CDR1 is MNHEY and CDR2 is SVGEGT. CDR3 region: CASSYSRNQPQHF. The sequenced part of the CDR3 DNA is TGTGCCAGCAGTTACTCCAGGAATCAGCCC.

There are many counts of this clone. The read terminates 3 residues before the CDR3 end, so the remaining end is supplied by the germline J gene. V is TRBV2 and J is TRBJ2-2; the D gene is possibly TRBD1 (6 bases). Trimming removed 2 bases at V and 6 bases at J, with 7 bases between. The CDR3 spans 13 residues. CDR1 and CDR2 from the germline V gene are SNHLY and FYNNEI. The covered CDR3 bases are TGTGCCAGCAGTGAACAGGGGCCCGGGGAG. Its translation is CASSEQGPGE. The whole CDR3 protein reads CASSEQGPGELFF.

This clone was observed many times. The read gets to within 3 residues of the CDR3 end, and the germline J gene fills in the rest. This chain joins TRBV19 and TRBJ2-1; D may be TRBD2 (6 bases). V was shortened by 5 bases and J by 5 bases, with 19 bases between the two germline ends. Per germline, CDR1 LNHDA and CDR2 SQIVND (reference sequence). CDR3 length: 16 residues. The CDR3: CASSAGPLLMNNEQFF. The sequenced part of the CDR3 DNA is TGTGCCAGTAGTGCGGGGCCACTACTCATGAACAATGAG.

This clone has at least ten counts. With the read ending 3 residues before the CDR3 end, the germline J gene is used to fill in that end. The chain joins TRBV5-1 to TRBJ1-1; a possible D gene is TRBD1 (5 bases). Germline loops: CDR1 SGHRS, CDR2 YFSETQ. The CDR3 is 15 amino acids. V dropped 3 bases and J dropped 0 bases, with 12 bases sitting between them. The CDR3 sequence is CASSSPAGVNTEAFF. The part of the CDR3 DNA that was read is TGCGCCAGCAGCTCGCCCGCGGGGGTGAACACTGAA.

This clone was observed at least ten times. Coverage ceases 3 residues before the CDR3 finishes, and the germline J gene fills in the end. The chain couples TRBV30 to TRBJ1-5; D gene uncertain. Germline V gene lookup returns CDR1 GTSNPN and CDR2 SVGIG (reference sequence). Trimming took off 3 bases at V and 9 bases at J, with 12 bases between the two ends. The CDR3 runs 12 residues. The CDR3 bases that were read are TGTGCCTGGAGATCCGGGTCCGGGCCC. This gives the protein CAWRSGSGP. The CDR3 in its entirety is CAWRSGSGPQHF.

The sample holds many counts of this clone. The chain's CDR3 is CAISDRTGGNQPQHF. CDR3 DNA, as far as it was read: TGTGCCATCAGTGACCGGACAGGGGGAAATCAGCCC. V is TRBV10-3 and J is TRBJ1-5, with 10 nucleotides matching TRBD1. The read ends 3 residues shy of where the CDR3 ends; the end is completed using the germline J gene. With 3 bases clipped from V and 4 bases from J, the junction kept 3 bases outside the gene matches. CDR1 is ENHRY, CDR2 SYGVKD, per germline. This CDR3 is built from 15 residues.

In its sample, this clone was seen many times. The CDR3 extends 3 residues past the end of the read, so its final part is completed from the germline J gene. V gene TRBV29-1 combines with J gene TRBJ2-7, with 15 positions matching TRBD2. The CDR3 has 18 residues. J was trimmed by 1 base and V by 0 bases; bases with no gene match: 7. Germline V lookup: CDR1 SQVTM, CDR2 ANQGSEA. CDR3 sequence reads: CSVEDRGTSGRLSYEQYF. Incomplete CDR3 DNA: TGCAGCGTTGAAGATCGGGGGACTAGCGGGAGGCTTTCCTACGAG.

This clone was recorded many times. The CDR3 end falls 3 residues outside the read, so it is completed with the germline J gene. V is TRBV19 and J is TRBJ1-1; TRBD1 matches 10 bases. Germline V gene data show CDR1 as LNHDA and CDR2 as SQIVND (reference sequence). The CDR3 sequence is 13 residues long. V was pared by 6 bases and J by 3 bases, with 1 base of the junction left unmatched. CDR3 DNA (partial): TGTGCCAGTAGGACAGGGGGCGACACTGAA. Protein sequence: CASRTGGDTE. The whole CDR3 reads CASRTGGDTEAFF.

This clone was counted at least ten times. The read ends 3 residues early relative to the CDR3; the germline J gene fills the gap. V usage is TRBV19 and J usage is TRBJ1-1, with a possible D match to TRBD1 (5 bases). The V end was cut by 8 bases, the J end by 2 bases, with 12 bases between. The CDR3 is made up of 13 amino acids. Germline CDR1 is LNHDA and CDR2 is SQIVND (reference sequence). Incomplete CDR3 DNA: TGTGCCAGTGCCCTAGGGGATAACACTGAA. This encodes CASALGDNTE. From start to end, the CDR3 is CASALGDNTEAFF.

This clone was seen at least ten times. The sequenced fragment ends 3 residues before the CDR3 boundary, so the rest is inferred from the germline J gene. The chain has TRBV4-1 and TRBJ2-1; 9 nucleotides agree with TRBD2. This CDR3 has 16 residues. Trimming took 4 bases from V and 6 from J; bases not matched to a gene: 10. CDR1 MGHRA and CDR2 YSYEKL come from the germline V gene. CDR3 amino acids: CASSRSAGGFGNEQFF. The covered CDR3 bases are TGCGCCAGCAGCCGATCTGCGGGAGGGTTCGGCAATGAG.